This note documents a single T cell receptor (beta chain) sequence. This CDR3 comprises 15 residues. V gave up 2 bases and J gave up 1 base, with 12 bases separating them. Germline V lookup: CDR1 SGHRS, CDR2 YFSETQ. The data belong to a study of blood T cell repertoires in COVID-19. Whole-study context: Collection of acute and convalescent COVID-19 samples took place in the United States, Italy and Spain. T cells, B-cell-depleted T cells, or PBMCs provided the cDNA or gDNA that served as material.

Authors' analysis steps: For nucleated cells, counts were estimated from reference gene primer amplification. Measured with immunoSEQ multiplex PCR; TCRdb has only the in-frame clones, and not every one. V and J calls and clone size are given by that table; D and trimming were obtained from the DNA. The repertoire holds around 35,000 clones, with around 87% as singletons. The specimen was peripheral blood. The chain has TRBV5-1 and TRBJ1-1; weak D call: TRBD1 (5 bases). The source of this sequence is a man aged 70 or older with acute or convalescent COVID-19. The CDR3, as DNA: TGCGCCAGCAGCTTCGCGGGGCAGGGGAACACTGAAGCTTTCTTT. Its protein product is CASSFAGQGNTEAFF.